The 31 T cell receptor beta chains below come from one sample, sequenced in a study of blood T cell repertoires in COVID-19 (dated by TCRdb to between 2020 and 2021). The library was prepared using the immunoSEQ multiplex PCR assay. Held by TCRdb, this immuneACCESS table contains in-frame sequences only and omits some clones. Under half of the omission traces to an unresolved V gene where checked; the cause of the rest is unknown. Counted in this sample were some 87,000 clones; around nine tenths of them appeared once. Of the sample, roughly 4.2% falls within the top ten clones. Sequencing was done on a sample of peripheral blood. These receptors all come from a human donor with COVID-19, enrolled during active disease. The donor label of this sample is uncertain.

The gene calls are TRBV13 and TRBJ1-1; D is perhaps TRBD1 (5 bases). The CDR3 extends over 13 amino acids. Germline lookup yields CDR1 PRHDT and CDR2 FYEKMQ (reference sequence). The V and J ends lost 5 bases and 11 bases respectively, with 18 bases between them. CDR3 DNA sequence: TGTGCCAGCAGCGTAGTACCGGACACAGGCGCTTTCTTT. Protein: CASSVVPDTGAFF.

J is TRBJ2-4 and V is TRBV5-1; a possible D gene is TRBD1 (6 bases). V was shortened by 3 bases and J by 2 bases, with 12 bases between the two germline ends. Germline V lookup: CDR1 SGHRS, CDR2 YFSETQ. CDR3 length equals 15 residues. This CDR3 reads CASSSDSFTKNIQYF. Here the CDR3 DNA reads TGCGCCAGCAGCTCGGACAGTTTTACCAAAAACATTCAGTACTTC.

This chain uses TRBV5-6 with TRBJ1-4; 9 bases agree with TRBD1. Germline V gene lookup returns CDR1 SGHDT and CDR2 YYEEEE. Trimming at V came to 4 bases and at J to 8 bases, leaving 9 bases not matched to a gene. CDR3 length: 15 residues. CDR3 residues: CASSRRTGAGEKLFF. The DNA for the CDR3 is TGTGCCAGCAGCCGACGGACAGGGGCAGGGGAAAAACTGTTTTTT.

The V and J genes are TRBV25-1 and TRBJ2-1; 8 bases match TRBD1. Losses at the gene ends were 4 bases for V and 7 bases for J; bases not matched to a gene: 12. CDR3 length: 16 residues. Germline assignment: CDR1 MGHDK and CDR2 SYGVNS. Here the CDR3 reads CASSAPGWDRKNEQFF. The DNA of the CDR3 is TGTGCCAGCAGTGCCCCCGGCTGGGACAGGAAGAATGAGCAGTTCTTC. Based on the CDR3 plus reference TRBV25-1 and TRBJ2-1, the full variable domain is EADIYQTPRYLVIGTGKKITLECSQTMGHDKMYWYQQDPGMELHLIHYSYGVNSTEKGDLSSESTVSRIRTEHFPLTLESARPSHTSQYLCASSAPGWDRKNEQFFGPGTRLTVL.

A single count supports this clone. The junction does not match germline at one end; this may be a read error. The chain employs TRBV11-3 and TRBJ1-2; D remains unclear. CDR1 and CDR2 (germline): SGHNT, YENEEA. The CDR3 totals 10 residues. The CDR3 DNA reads TGTGCCAGCAGCTTAAGAGATCTCCCCTTC. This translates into CASSLRDLPF.

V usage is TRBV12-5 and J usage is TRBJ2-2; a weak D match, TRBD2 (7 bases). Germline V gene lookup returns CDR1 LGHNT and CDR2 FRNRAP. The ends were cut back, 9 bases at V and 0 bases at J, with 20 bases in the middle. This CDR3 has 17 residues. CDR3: CASGGLLRAANTGELFF. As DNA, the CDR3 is TGTGCTAGCGGGGGGCTGCTTAGAGCGGCGAACACCGGGGAGCTGTTTTTT. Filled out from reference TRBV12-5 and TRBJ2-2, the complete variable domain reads DARVTQTPRHKVTEMGQEVTMRCQPILGHNTVFWYRQTMMQGLELLAYFRNRAPLDDSGMPKDRFSAEMPDATLATLKIQPSEPRDSAVYFCASGGLLRAANTGELFFGEGSRLTVL.

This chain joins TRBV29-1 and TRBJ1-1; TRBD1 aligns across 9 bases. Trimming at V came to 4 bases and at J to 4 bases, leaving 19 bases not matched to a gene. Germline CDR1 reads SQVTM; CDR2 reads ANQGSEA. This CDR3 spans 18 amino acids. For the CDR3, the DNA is TGCAGCGTTGCCCTACCTTACAGGGGGCAGGAGCGGCGCACTGAAGCTTTCTTT. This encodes CSVALPYRGQERRTEAFF.

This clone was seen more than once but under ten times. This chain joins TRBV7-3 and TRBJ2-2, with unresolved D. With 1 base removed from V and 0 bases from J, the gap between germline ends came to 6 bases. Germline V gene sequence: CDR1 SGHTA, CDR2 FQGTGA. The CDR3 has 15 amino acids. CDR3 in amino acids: CASSLNNANTGELFF. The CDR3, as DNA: TGTGCCAGCAGCTTAAATAATGCGAACACCGGGGAGCTGTTTTTT.

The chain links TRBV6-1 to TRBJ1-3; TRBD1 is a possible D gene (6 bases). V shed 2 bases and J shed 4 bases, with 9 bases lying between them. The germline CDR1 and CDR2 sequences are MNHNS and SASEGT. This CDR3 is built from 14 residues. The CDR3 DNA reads TGTGCCAGCAGTGAACCAGGGACAGGAAACACCATATATTTT. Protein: CASSEPGTGNTIYF.

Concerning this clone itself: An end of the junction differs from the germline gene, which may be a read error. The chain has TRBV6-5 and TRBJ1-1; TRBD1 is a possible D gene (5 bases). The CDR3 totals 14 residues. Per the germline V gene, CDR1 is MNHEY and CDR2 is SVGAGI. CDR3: CASSDSISGGRAFF. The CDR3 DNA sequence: TGTGCCAGCAGTGACTCGATATCGGGGGGAAGAGCTTTCTTT.

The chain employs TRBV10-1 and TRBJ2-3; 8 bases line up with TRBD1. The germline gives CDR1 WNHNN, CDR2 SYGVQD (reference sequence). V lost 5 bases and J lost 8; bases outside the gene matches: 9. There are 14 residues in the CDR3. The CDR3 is CASSPQGAVGTQYF. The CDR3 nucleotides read TGCGCCAGCAGTCCCCAGGGGGCCGTAGGTACGCAGTATTTT.

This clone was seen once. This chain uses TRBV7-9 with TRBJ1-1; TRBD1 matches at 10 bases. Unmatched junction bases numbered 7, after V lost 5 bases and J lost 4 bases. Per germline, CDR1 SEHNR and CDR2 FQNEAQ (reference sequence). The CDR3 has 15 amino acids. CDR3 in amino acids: CASSTGQGEGTEAFF. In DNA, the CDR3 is TGTGCCAGCAGCACCGGACAGGGGGAAGGCACTGAAGCTTTCTTT.

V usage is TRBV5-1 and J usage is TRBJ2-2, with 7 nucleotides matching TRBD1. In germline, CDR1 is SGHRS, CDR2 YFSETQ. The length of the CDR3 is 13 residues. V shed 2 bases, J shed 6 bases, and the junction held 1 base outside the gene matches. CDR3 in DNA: TGCGCCAGCAGCTTTACAGGGGCCGGGGAGCTGTTTTTT. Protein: CASSFTGAGELFF.

The CDR3 loop is CASSYHGEKLFF. The CDR3 DNA is TGTGCCAGCAGTTACCACGGTGAAAAACTGTTTTTT. This sequence joins TRBV6-5 and TRBJ1-4, with no clear D. This CDR3 has 12 amino acids. Germline CDR1 and CDR2: MNHEY and SVGAGI. The V end was cut by 2 bases, the J end by 7 bases, with 5 bases between.

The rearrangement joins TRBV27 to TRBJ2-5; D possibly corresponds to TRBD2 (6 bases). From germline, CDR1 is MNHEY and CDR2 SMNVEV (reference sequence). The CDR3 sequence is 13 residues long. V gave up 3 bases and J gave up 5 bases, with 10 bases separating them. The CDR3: CASSLHGGETQYF. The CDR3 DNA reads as TGTGCCAGCAGTTTGCACGGGGGTGAGACCCAGTACTTC.

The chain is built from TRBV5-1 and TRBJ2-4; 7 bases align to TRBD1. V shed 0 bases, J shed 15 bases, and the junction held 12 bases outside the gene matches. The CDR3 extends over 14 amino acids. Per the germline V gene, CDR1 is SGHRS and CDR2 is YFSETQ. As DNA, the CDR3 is TGCGCCAGCAGCTTGGGACAGGGAAGGGCAGCGTGGTACTTC. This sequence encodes CASSLGQGRAAWYF.

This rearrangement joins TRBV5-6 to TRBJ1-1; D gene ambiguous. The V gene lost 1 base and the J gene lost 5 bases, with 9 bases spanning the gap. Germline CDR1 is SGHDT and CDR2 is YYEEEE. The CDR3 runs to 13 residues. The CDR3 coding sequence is TGTGCCAGCAGCTTGCTAGGGAGGACTGAAGCTTTCTTT. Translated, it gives CASSLLGRTEAFF.

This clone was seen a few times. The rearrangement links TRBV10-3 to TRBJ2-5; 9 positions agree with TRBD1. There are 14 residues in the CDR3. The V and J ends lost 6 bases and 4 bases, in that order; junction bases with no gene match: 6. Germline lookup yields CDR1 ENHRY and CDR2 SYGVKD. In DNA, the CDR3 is TGTGCCATCAGCGAAGGGACAGGGAGAGAGACCCAGTACTTC. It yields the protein CAISEGTGRETQYF.

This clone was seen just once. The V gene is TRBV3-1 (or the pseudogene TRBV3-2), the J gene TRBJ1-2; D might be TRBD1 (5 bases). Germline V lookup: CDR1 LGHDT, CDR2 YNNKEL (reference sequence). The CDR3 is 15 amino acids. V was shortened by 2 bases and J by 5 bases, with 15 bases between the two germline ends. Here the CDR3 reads CASSQSPGEGYGYTF. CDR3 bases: TGTGCCAGCAGCCAAAGTCCGGGGGAGGGTTATGGCTACACCTTC.

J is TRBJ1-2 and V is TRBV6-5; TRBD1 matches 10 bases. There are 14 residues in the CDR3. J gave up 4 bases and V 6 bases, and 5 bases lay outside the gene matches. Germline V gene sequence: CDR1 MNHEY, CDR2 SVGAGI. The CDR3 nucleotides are TGTGCCAGCAGCGGGGACAGGGGTGTCTATGGCTACACCTTC. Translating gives CASSGDRGVYGYTF.

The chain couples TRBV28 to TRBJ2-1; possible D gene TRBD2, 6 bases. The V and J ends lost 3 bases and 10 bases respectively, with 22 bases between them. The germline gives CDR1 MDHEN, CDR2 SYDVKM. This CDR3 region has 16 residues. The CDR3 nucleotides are TGTGCCAGCAGTTTGGGGGGAAGGCCGGCCGAGGGCGAGCAGTTCTTC. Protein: CASSLGGRPAEGEQFF.

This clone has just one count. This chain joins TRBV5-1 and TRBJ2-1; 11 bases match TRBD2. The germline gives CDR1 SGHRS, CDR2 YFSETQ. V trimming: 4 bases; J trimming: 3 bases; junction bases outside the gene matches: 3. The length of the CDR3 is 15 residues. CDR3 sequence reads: CASSTGTSGYNEQFF. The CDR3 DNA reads TGCGCCAGCAGCACCGGGACTAGCGGCTACAATGAGCAGTTCTTC.

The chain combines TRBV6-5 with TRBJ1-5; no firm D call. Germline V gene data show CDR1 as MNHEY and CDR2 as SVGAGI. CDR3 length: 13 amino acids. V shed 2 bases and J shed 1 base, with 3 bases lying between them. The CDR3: CASSYESNQPQHF. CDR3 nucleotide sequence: TGTGCCAGCAGTTACGAGAGCAATCAGCCCCAGCATTTT.

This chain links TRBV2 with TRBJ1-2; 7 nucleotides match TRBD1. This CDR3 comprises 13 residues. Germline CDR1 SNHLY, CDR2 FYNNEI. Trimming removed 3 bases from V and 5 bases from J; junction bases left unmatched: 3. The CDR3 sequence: CASSEDRWYGYTF. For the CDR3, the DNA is TGTGCCAGCAGTGAGGACAGGTGGTATGGCTACACCTTC.

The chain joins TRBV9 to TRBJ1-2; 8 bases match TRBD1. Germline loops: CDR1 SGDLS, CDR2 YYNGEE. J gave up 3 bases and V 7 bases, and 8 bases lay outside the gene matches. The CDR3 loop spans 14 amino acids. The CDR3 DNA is TGTGCCAGCGACGGAGGACAGGGCCACTATGGCTACACCTTC. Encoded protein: CASDGGQGHYGYTF.

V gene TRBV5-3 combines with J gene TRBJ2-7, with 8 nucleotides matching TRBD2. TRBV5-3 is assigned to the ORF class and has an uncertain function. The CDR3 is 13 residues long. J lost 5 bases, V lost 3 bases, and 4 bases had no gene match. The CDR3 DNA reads TGTGCCAGAAGCTCCGGGACTAGGAACGAGCAGTACTTC. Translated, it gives CARSSGTRNEQYF.

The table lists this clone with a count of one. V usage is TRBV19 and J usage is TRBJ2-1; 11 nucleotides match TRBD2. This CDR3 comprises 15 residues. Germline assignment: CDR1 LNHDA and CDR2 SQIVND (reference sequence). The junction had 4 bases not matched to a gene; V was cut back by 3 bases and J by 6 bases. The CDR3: CASSIRLAGTNEQFF. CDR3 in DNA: TGTGCCAGTAGTATCCGACTAGCGGGGACCAATGAGCAGTTCTTC.

CDR3 amino acids: CASSSQGTGGTEAFF. Written as DNA, the CDR3 is TGTGCCAGCAGCTCCCAGGGGACAGGGGGCACTGAAGCTTTCTTT. The J gene is TRBJ1-1, the V gene TRBV11-2, with 11 bases fitting TRBD1. The CDR3 has 15 residues. V shed 4 bases, J shed 4 bases, and the junction held 5 bases outside the gene matches. Germline values: CDR1 SGHAT, CDR2 FQNNGV.

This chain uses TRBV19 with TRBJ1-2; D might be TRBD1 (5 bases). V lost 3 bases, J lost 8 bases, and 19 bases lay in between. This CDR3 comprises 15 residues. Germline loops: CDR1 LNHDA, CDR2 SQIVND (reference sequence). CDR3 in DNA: TGTGCCAGTAGTATGAGCGGGAGGGGACCCATAGGCTACACCTTC. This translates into CASSMSGRGPIGYTF.

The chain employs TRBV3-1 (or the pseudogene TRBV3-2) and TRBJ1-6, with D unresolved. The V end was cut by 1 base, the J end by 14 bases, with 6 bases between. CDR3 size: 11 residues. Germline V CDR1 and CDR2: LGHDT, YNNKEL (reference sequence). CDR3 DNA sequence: TGTGCCAGCAGCCAAGGTCTCGCCCTCCACTTT. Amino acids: CASSQGLALHF.

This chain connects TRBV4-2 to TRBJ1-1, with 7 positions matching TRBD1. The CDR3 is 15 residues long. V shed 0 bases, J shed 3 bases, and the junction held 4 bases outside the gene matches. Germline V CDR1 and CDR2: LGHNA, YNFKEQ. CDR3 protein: CASSQERGRYTEAFF. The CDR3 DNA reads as TGTGCCAGCAGCCAAGAAAGGGGGCGTTACACTGAAGCTTTCTTT.